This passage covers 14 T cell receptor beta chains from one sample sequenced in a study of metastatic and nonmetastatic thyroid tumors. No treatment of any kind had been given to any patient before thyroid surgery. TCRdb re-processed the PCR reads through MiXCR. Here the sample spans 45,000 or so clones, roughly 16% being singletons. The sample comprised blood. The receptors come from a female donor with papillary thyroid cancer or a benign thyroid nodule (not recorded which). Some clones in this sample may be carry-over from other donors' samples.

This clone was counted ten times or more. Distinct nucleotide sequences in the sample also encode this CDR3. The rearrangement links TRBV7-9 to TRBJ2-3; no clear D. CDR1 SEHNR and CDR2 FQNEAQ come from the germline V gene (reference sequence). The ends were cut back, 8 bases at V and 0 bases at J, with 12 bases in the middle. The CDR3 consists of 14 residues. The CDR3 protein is CASLLAASTDTQYF. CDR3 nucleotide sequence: TGTGCCAGCCTGTTGGCGGCTAGCACAGATACGCAGTATTTT.

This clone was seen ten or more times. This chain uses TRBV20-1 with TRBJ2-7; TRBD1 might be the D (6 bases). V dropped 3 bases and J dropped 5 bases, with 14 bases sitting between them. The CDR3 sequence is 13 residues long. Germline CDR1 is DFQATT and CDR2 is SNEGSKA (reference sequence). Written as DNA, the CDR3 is TGCAGTGCTAGTACACAGGGTGGGCACGAGCAGTACTTC. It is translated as CSASTQGGHEQYF.

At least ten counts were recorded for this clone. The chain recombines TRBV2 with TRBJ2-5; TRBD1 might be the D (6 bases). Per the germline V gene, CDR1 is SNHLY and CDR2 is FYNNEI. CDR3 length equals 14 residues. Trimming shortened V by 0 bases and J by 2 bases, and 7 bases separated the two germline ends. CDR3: CASSEATGQETQYF. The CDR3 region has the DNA TGTGCCAGCAGTGAAGCCACAGGGCAAGAGACCCAGTACTTC.

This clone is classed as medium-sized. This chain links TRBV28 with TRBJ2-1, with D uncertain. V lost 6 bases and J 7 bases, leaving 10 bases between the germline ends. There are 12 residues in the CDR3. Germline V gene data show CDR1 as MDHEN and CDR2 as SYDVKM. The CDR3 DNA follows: TGTGCCAGCAGCACGGTCGGAAATGAGCAGTTCTTC. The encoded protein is CASSTVGNEQFF.

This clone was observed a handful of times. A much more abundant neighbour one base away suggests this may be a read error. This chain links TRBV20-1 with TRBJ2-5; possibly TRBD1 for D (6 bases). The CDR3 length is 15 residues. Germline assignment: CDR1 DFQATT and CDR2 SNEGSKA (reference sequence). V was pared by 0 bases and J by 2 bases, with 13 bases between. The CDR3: CSARDGDIPQETQYF. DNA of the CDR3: TGCAGTGCTAGAGATGGGGACATTCCTCAAGAGACCCAGTACTTC.

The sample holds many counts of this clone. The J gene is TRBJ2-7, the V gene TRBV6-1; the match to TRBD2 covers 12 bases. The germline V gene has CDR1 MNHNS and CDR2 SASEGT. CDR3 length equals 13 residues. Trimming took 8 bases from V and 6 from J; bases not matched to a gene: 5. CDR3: CASRGLAGPEQYF. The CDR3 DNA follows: TGTGCCAGCCGTGGACTAGCGGGACCCGAGCAGTACTTC.

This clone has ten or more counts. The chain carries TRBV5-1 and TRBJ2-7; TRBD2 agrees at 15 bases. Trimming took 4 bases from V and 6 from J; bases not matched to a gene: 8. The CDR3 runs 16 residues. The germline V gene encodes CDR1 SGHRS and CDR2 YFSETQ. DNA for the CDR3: TGCGCCAGCAGCACGGGACTAGCGGGAGGTGGGGGCGAGCAGTACTTC. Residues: CASSTGLAGGGGEQYF.

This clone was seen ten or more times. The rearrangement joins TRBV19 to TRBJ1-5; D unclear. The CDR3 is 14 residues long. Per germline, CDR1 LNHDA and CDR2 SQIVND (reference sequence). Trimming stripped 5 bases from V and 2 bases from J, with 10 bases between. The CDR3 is CASSGRAGNQPQHF. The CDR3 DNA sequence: TGTGCCAGTAGTGGGAGGGCTGGCAATCAGCCCCAGCATTTT.

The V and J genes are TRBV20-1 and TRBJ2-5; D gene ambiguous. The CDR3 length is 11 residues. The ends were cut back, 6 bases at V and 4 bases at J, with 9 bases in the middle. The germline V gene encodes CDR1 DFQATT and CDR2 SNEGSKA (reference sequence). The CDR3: CSATSAETQYF. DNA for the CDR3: TGCAGTGCGACGAGTGCAGAGACCCAGTACTTC.

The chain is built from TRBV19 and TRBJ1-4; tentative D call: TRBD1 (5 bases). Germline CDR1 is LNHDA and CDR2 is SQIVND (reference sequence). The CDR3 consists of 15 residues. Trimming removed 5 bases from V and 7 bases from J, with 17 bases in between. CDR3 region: CASSPSPARGEKLFF. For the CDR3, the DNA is TGTGCCAGTAGTCCTAGTCCCGCAAGGGGTGAAAAACTGTTTTTT.

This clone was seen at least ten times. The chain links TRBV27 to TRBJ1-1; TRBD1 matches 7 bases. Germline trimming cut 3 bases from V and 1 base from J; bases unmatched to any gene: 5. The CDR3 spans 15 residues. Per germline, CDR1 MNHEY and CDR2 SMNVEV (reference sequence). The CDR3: CASSLSGQQNTEAFF. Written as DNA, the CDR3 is TGTGCCAGCAGTTTGTCGGGACAGCAGAACACTGAAGCTTTCTTT.

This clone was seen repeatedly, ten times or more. The CDR3 sequence is CASSYRQTDTEAFF. In nucleotides, the CDR3 is TGTGCCAGCAGTTACAGACAGACGGACACTGAAGCTTTCTTT. V gene TRBV6-5 combines with J gene TRBJ1-1; TRBD1 might be the D (5 bases). The V end was cut by 2 bases, the J end by 3 bases, with 10 bases between. This CDR3 region has 14 residues. The germline CDR1 and CDR2 sequences are MNHEY and SVGAGI.

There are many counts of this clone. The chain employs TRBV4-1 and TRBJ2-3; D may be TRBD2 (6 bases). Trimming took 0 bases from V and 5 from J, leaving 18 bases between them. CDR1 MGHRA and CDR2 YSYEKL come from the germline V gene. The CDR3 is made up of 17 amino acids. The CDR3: CASSQDGGRWSGDTQYF. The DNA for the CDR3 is TGCGCCAGCAGCCAAGACGGGGGACGCTGGTCCGGAGATACGCAGTATTTT.

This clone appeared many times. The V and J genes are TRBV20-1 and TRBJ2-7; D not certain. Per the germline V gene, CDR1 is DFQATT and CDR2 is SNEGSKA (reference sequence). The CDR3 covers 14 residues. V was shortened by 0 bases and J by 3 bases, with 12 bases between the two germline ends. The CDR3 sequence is CSAREVGSLYEQYF. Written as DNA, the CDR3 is TGCAGTGCTAGAGAGGTAGGCTCCCTCTACGAGCAGTACTTC.